This TCR beta chain derives from a study of spatial heterogeneity in lung cancer. Study as a whole: Sequences of the beta chain were consistently detected in greater numbers than alpha-chain sequences. The average appearance count of each unique TCR and UMI combination in raw reads was more than nine.

Indicated time point: sample taken at primary tumor resection. Without sorting, whole RNA was sequenced from tumor, nontumor lung or frozen PBMC. Samples were obtained from around 72 donors, all untreated early-stage non-small cell lung cancer patients. Germline V lookup: CDR1 SGHTA, CDR2 FQGNSA. Between the trimmed V and J ends, which lost 2 bases and 0 bases, there was a span of 11 bases. The CDR3 spans 16 residues. The library protocol tagged each TCR cDNA with a unique molecular identifier. TCRdb redid the calling of the 5' RACE reads with MiXCR, one entry per CDR3 protein. Of 9,500 to 15,000 distinct CDR3 sequences in the sample, about 6.2% were seen once. This clonotype is medium-sized by share. Being off target in a library aimed at alpha chains, this beta chain has a size of little meaning.

This chain connects TRBV7-2 to TRBJ2-1; no firm D call. Sequencing was performed on normal lung tissue next to the tumor, taken at surgery. The receptor comes from a male donor with early-stage non-small cell lung cancer. The CDR3 here is CASSLSTDTSYNEQFF. The CDR3 coding sequence is TGTGCCAGCAGCTTATCAACTGACACCTCCTACAATGAGCAGTTCTTC.